Below, one TCR beta chain is given with its context. Its antigen remains unknown. These data come from a study of OX40 agonist ivuxolimab in advanced cancers. Whole-study context: Patients' therapy was ivuxolimab, an antibody that acts as an agonist of OX40 (CD134).

The CDR3 has 12 amino acids. Libraries were prepared by immunoSEQ multiplex PCR; TCRdb keeps only in-frame clonotypes and omits some of them. The sample lists 55,000 to 90,000 clones, roughly 80% occurring once. The study, taken as a whole, reports: In a subset of nonresponders, normalized T-cell clonal expansion was also low.

It was autoimmune disease history or systemic immunosuppression that excluded patients. Here the sequenced sample was CD4+ or CD8+ T cells sorted from blood, taken in a trial of the OX40 agonist ivuxolimab. The source is an adult with an advanced solid tumor such as melanoma, head and neck, liver or kidney cancer. The gene calls are TRBV21-1 and TRBJ1-4; the D call TRBD1 from the table was never checked on the DNA. TRBV21-1 is a documented pseudogene. As DNA, the CDR3 is TGTGCCACCGACAGGACCACGAGAAAACTGTTTTTT. It is translated as CATDRTTRKLFF.